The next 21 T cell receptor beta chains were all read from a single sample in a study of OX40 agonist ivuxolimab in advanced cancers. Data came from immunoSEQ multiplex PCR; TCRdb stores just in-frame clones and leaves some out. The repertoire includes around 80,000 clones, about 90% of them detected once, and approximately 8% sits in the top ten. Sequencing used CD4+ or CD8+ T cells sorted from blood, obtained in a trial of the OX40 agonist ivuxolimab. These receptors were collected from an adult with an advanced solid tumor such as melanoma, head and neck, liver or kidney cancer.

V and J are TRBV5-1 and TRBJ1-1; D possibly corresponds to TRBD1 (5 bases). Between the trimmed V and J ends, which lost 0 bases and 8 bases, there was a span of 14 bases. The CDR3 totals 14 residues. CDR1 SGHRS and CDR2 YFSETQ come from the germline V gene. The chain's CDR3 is CASSLVSGFGEAFF. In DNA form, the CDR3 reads TGCGCCAGCAGCTTGGTGTCAGGGTTCGGAGAAGCTTTCTTT.

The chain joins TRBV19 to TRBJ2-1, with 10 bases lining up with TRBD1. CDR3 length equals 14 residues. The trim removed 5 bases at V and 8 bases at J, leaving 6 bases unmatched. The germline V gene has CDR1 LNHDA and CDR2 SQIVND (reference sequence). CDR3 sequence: CASSSPGQGYEQFF. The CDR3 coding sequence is TGTGCCAGTAGTTCCCCGGGACAGGGGTATGAGCAGTTCTTC.

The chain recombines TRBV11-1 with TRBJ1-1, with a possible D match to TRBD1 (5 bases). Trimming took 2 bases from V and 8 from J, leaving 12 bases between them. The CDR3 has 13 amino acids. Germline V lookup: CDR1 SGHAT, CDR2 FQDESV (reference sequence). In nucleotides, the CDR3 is TGTGCCAGCAGCTTATCAGAGGGGTTGGAAGCTTTCTTT. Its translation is CASSLSEGLEAFF.

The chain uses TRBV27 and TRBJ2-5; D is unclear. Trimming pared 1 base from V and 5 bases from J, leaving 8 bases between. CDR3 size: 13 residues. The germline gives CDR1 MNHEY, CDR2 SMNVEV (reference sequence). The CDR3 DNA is TGTGCCAGCAGTTTATTTTTTCTGGAGACCCAGTACTTC. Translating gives CASSLFFLETQYF.

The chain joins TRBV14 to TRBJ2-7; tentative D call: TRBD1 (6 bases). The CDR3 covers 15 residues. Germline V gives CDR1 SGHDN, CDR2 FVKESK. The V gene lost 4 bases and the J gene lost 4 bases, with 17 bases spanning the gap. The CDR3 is CASSLEGTPIYEQYF. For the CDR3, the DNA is TGTGCCAGCAGCCTCGAGGGGACACCGATTTACGAGCAGTACTTC.

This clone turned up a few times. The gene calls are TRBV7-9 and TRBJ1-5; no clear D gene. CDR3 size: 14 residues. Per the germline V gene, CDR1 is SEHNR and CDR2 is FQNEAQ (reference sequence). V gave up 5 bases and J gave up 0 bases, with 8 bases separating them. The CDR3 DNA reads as TGTGCCAGCAGCCACTTCGATAGCAATCAGCCCCAGCATTTT. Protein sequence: CASSHFDSNQPQHF.

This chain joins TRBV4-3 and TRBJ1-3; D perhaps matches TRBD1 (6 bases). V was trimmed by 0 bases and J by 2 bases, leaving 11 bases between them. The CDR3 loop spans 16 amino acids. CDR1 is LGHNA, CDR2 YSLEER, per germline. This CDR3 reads CASSQDGRGTGNTIYF. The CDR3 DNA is TGCGCCAGCAGCCAAGATGGCAGGGGCACTGGAAACACCATATATTTT.

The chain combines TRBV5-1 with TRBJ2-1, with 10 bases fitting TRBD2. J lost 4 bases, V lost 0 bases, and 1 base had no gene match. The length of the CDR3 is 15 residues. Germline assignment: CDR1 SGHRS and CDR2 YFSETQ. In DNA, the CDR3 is TGCGCCAGCAGCTTGGCAGCGGGGGGGTACAATGAGCAGTTCTTC. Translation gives CASSLAAGGYNEQFF. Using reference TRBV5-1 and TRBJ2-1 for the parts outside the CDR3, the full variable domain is KAGVTQTPRYLIKTRGQQVTLSCSPISGHRSVSWYQQTPGQGLQFLFEYFSETQRNKGNFPGRFSGRQFSNSRSEMNVSTLELGDSALYLCASSLAAGGYNEQFFGPGTRLTVL.

CDR3 sequence reads: CASSPGGGGNYGYTF. The CDR3 region has the DNA TGTGCCAGCAGCCCAGGGGGAGGGGGCAACTATGGCTACACCTTC. This chain links TRBV9 with TRBJ1-2; 7 bases are shared with TRBD1. The CDR3 runs to 15 residues. Trimming took 4 bases from V and 2 from J; bases not matched to a gene: 8. The germline CDR1 and CDR2 sequences are SGDLS and YYNGEE.

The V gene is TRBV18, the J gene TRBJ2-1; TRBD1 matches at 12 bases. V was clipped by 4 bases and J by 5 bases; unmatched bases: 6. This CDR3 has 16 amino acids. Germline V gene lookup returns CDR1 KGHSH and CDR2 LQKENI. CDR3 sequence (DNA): TGTGCCAGCTCACGTACGGGACAGGGGGCCGACAATGAGCAGTTCTTC. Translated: CASSRTGQGADNEQFF.

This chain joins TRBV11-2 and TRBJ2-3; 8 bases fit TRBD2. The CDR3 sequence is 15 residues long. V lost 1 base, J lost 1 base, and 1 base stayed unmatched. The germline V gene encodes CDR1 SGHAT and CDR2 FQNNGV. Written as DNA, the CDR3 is TGTGCCAGCAGCTTAGGTAGCGGGGGCACAGATACGCAGTATTTT. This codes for CASSLGSGGTDTQYF.

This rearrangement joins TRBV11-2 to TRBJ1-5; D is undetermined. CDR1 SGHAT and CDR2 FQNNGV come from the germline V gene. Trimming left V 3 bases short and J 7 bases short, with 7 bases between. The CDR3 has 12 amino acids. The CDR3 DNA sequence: TGTGCCAGCAGCTTGGGTGGACAGCCCCAGCATTTT. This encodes CASSLGGQPQHF. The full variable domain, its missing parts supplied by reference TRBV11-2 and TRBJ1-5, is EAGVAQSPRYKIIEKRQSVAFWCNPISGHATLYWYQQILGQGPKLLIQFQNNGVVDDSQLPKDRFSAERLKGVDSTLKIQPAKLEDSAVYLCASSLGGQPQHFGDGTRLSIL.

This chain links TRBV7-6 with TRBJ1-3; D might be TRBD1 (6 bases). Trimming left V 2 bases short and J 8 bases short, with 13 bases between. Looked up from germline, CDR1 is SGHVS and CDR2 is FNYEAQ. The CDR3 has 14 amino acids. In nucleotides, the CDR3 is TGTGCCAGCAGCTTACTGGGGGCAAAGGACACCATATATTTT. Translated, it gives CASSLLGAKDTIYF.

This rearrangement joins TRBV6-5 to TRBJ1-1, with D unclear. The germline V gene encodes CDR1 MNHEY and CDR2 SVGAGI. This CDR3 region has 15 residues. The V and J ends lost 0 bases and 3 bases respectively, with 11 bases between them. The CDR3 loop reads CASSYSRGYDTEAFF. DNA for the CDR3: TGTGCCAGCAGTTACTCTAGAGGGTATGACACTGAAGCTTTCTTT.

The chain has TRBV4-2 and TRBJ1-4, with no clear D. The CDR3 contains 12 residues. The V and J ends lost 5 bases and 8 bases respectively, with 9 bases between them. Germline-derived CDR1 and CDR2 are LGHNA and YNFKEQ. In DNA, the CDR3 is TGTGCCAGCAGCGGAGCCGTAGAAAAACTGTTTTTT. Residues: CASSGAVEKLFF.

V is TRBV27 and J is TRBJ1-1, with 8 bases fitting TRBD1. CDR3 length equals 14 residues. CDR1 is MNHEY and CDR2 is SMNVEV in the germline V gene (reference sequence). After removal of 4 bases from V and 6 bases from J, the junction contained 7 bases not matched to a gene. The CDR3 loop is CASSWGTGGSEAFF. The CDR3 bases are TGTGCCAGCAGTTGGGGTACAGGGGGTTCTGAAGCTTTCTTT.

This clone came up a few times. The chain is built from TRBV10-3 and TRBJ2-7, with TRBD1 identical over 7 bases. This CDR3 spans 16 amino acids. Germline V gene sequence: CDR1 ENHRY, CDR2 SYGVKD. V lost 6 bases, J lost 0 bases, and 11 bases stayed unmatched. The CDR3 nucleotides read TGTGCCATCAGCTCCCCCCAAGGGACAGTCTCCTACGAGCAGTACTTC. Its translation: CAISSPQGTVSYEQYF.

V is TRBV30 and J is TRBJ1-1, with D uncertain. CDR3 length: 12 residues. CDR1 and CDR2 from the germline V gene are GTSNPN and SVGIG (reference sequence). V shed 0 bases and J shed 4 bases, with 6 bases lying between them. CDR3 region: CAWSVGSTEAFF. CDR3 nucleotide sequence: TGTGCCTGGAGTGTCGGCAGCACTGAAGCTTTCTTT.

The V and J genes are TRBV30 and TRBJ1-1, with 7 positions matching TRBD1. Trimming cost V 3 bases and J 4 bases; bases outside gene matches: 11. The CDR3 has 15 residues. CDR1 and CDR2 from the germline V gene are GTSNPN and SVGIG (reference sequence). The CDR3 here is CAWRVIRGECTEAFF. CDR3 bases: TGTGCCTGGAGAGTAATCAGGGGGGAGTGCACTGAAGCTTTCTTT.

The CDR3 coding sequence is TGTGCCAGTAGTATAGGGGGGGAATTTAACACTGAAGCTTTCTTT. Encoded protein: CASSIGGEFNTEAFF. V usage is TRBV19 and J usage is TRBJ1-1, with D possibly matching TRBD1 (5 bases). Trimming cost V 1 base and J 2 bases, with 11 bases left between them. Germline lookup yields CDR1 LNHDA and CDR2 SQIVND (reference sequence). This CDR3 is 15 amino acids long.

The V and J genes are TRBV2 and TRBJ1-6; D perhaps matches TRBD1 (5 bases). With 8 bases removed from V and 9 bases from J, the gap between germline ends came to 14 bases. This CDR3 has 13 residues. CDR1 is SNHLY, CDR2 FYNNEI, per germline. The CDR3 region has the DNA TGTGCCAGCTCTTCAGGGAGGGGTTCACCCCTCCACTTT. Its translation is CASSSGRGSPLHF.